Detailed here is one T cell receptor (beta chain). Unstimulated PBMCs were sorted into CD3+CD4+ and CD3+CD8+ populations. Trimming left V 7 bases short and J 0 bases short, with 16 bases between. The CDR3 runs 15 residues. Germline V gene sequence: CDR1 SQVTM, CDR2 ANQGSEA. Here immunoSEQ multiplex PCR was the method, and the copy in TCRdb shows in-frame clones only, minus some. The table has about 51,000 clones, roughly 70% seen once. The entry originates in a study of T cell clones after liver transplantation. The source material was CD4+ T cells from blood, sampled 54 months after liver transplant. The rearrangement uses TRBV29-1 and TRBJ2-1; D not certain. The clonotype was recovered from a human patient who received a liver transplant. Some T cells may be the graft donor's. This CDR3 is CSGSPWQSSYNEQFF. CDR3 DNA: TGCAGCGGTTCCCCATGGCAGAGCTCCTACAATGAGCAGTTCTTC.